This T cell receptor beta chain was obtained from a study of radiotherapy plus CTLA-4 blockade in lung cancer. About the study: Across the patients, objective responses occurred in less than 20%, and disease control in roughly 33%.

Focal radiation with ipilimumab CTLA-4 blockade was given to patients with chemo-refractory metastatic non-small-cell lung cancer. The protocol was immunoSEQ multiplex PCR, while the TCRdb copy is restricted to in-frame clones and leaves out a portion. The data show roughly 32,000 clones, around 75% seen once. Trimming cost V 5 bases and J 3 bases, with 11 bases left between them. The CDR3 consists of 13 residues. Germline values: CDR1 MNHEY, CDR2 SVGAGI. The TCR sequence derives from a human donor with non-small cell lung cancer that progressed on radiotherapy plus ipilimumab. The specimen was peripheral blood, collected from a patient treated with radiotherapy plus ipilimumab. The rearrangement links TRBV6-5 to TRBJ2-7; maybe TRBD1 (6 bases). CDR3 protein: CASSNLQGYEQYF. CDR3 DNA sequence: TGTGCCAGCAGTAACCTACAGGGCTACGAGCAGTACTTC.